This entry lists 6 T cell receptor beta chains sequenced from one sample in a study of T cell responses to AZD1222 COVID-19 vaccine. Here immunoSEQ multiplex PCR was the method, and the copy in TCRdb shows in-frame clones only, minus some. The data show 210,000 or so clones, 85% to 95% seen once. This specimen was peripheral blood, taken on day 0 of MenACWY control vaccination. The receptors stem from an adult in good health.

The J gene is TRBJ2-5, the V gene TRBV28; D not certain. This CDR3 is 12 amino acids long. V gave up 3 bases and J gave up 6 bases, with 8 bases separating them. Germline CDR1 MDHEN, CDR2 SYDVKM. The CDR3 protein is CASSFTKQTQYF. CDR3 nucleotide sequence: TGTGCCAGCAGTTTTACCAAGCAGACCCAGTACTTC.

The V call is TRBV3-1 (or the pseudogene TRBV3-2), the J call TRBJ1-5; D call uncertain. Looked up from germline, CDR1 is LGHDT and CDR2 is YNNKEL (reference sequence). The V and J ends lost 2 bases and 5 bases respectively, with 7 bases between them. CDR3 length: 13 amino acids. CDR3 DNA sequence: TGTGCCAGCAGCCAAATGACCGATCAGCCCCAGCATTTT. Translating it yields CASSQMTDQPQHF.

The rearrangement links TRBV27 to TRBJ2-3; 7 bases agree with TRBD1. There are 16 residues in the CDR3. CDR1 MNHEY and CDR2 SMNVEV come from the germline V gene (reference sequence). The trim removed 6 bases at V and 6 bases at J, leaving 15 bases unmatched. The DNA of the CDR3 is TGTGCCAGCAGCCTTGGGACAGCAGGAGTGGCTGATACGCAGTATTTT. It codes for CASSLGTAGVADTQYF.

The chain recombines TRBV6-6 with TRBJ2-5, with 10 bases identical to TRBD1. Germline trimming cut 5 bases from V and 5 bases from J; bases unmatched to any gene: 8. CDR1 and CDR2 (germline): MNHNY, SVGAGI (reference sequence). The CDR3 runs 15 residues. The CDR3 DNA sequence: TGTGCCAGCAGTCCCCAGGGACAGGGGAGGGAGACCCAGTACTTC. Amino acid sequence: CASSPQGQGRETQYF.

This CDR3 is CASSGGAYEQYF. In DNA, the CDR3 is TGTGCCAGCAGCGGGGGCGCCTACGAGCAGTACTTC. The rearrangement joins TRBV2 to TRBJ2-7; D possibly matches TRBD1 or TRBD2 (6 bases each). This CDR3 has 12 amino acids. The V and J ends lost 6 bases and 2 bases respectively, with 8 bases between them. The germline CDR1 and CDR2 sequences are SNHLY and FYNNEI.

V is TRBV4-2 and J is TRBJ2-7; 14 positions match TRBD2. The J segment lost 2 bases and the V segment lost 1 base, leaving 1 base of the junction unmatched. This CDR3 contains 16 residues. CDR1 is LGHNA, CDR2 YNFKEQ, per germline. CDR3 sequence: CASSQGTSGGTYEQYF. The CDR3 DNA follows: TGTGCCAGCAGCCAAGGGACTAGCGGGGGGACCTACGAGCAGTACTTC.